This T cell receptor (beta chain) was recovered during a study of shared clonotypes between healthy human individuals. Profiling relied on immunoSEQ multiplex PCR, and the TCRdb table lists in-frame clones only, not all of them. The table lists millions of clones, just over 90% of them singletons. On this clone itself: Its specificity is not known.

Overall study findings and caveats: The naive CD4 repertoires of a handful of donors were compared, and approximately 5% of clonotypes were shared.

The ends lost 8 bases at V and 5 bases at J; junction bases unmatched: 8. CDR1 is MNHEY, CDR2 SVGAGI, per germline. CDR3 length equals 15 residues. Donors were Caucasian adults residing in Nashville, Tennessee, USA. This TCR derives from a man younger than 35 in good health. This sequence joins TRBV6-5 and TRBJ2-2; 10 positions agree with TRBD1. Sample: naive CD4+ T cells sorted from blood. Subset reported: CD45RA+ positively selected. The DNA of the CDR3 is TGTGCCAGCGGCCGCGGGACAGGGGAGACCGGGGAGCTGTTTTTT. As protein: CASGRGTGETGELFF.